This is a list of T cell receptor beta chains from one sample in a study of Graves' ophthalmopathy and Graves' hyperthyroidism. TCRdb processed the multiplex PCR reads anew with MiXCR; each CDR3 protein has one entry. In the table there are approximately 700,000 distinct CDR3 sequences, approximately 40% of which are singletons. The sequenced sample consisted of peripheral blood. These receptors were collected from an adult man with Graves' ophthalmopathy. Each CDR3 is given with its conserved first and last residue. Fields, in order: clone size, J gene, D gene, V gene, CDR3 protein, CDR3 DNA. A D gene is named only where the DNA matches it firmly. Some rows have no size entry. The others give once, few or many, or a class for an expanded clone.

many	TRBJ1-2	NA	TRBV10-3	CAISQATGRWGYTF	TGTGCCATCAGCCAAGCTACAGGACGGTGGGGCTACACCTTC
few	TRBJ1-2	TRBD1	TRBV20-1	CSAEVTGNGYTF	TGCAGTGCTGAAGTGACAGGGAACGGCTACACCTTC
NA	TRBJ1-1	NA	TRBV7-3	CASSLFKQMNTEAFF	TGTGCCAGCAGCTTATTTAAACAGATGAACACTGAAGCTTTCTTT
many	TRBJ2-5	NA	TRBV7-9	CASSLLRNNQETQYF	TGTGCCAGCAGCTTACTGCGGAATAACCAAGAGACCCAGTACTTC
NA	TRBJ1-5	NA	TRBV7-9	CASSYSGAGGNQPQHF	TGTGCCAGCAGCTACTCCGGGGCAGGGGGCAATCAGCCCCAGCATTTT
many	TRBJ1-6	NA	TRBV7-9	CASSPGDSPLHF	TGTGCCAGCAGCCCCGGAGATTCACCCCTCCACTTT
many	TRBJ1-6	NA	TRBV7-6	CASSPSGQGIINSPLHF	TGTGCCAGCAGCCCTTCCGGTCAGGGTATTATAAATTCACCCCTCCACTTT
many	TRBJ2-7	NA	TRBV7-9	CASSLAFYEQYF	TGTGCCAGCAGCTTAGCATTCTACGAGCAGTACTTC
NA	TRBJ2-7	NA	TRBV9	CASSVADRGDEQYF	TGTGCCAGCAGCGTAGCCGACCGCGGGGACGAGCAGTACTTC
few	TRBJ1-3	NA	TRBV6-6	CASSYAGRAGNTIYF	TGTGCCAGCAGTTACGCCGGGAGGGCTGGAAACACCATATATTTT
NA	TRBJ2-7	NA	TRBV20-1	CSARAVGDYEQYF	TGCAGTGCTAGAGCAGTAGGGGACTACGAGCAGTACTTC
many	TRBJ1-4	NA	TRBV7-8	CASSLVPTNEKLFF	TGTGCCAGCAGCTTAGTCCCCACTAATGAAAAACTGTTTTTT
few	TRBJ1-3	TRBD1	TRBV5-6	CASSLDRGFDTIYF	TGTGCCAGCAGCTTGGACAGGGGGTTTGACACCATATATTTT
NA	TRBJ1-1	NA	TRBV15	CATSSGVAGLRGAFF	TGTGCCACCAGCAGTGGGGTGGCAGGCCTCCGGGGAGCTTTCTTT
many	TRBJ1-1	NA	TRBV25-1	CASSPPRGIPNTEAFF	TGTGCCAGCAGCCCCCCCCGGGGGATCCCGAACACTGAAGCTTTCTTT
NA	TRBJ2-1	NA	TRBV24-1	CATSDSGARDEQFF	TGTGCCACCAGTGATTCAGGGGCGAGGGATGAGCAGTTCTTC
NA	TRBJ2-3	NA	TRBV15	CATSSETGSSADTQYF	TGTGCCACCAGCAGTGAAACGGGCAGTTCAGCAGATACGCAGTATTTT
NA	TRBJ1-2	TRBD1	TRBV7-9	CAIRGTGGRTKFYGYTF	TGTGCCATCAGGGGGACAGGGGGCCGTACCAAATTCTATGGCTACACCTTC
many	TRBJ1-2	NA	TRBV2	CASMSGQTTYGYTF	TGTGCCAGCATGTCTGGACAGACGACCTATGGCTACACCTTC
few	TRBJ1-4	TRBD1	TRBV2	CASRSTGTGNEKLFF	TGTGCCAGCAGAAGCACAGGGACAGGGAATGAAAAACTGTTTTTT
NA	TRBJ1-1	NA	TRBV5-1	CASNLAATNTEAFF	TGCGCCAGCAACTTGGCCGCCACGAACACTGAAGCTTTCTTT
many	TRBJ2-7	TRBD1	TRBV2	CASSARDRSYEQYF	TGTGCCAGCAGTGCCCGGGACAGGTCCTACGAGCAGTACTTC
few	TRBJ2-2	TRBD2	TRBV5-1	CASGRLAESTGELFF	TGCGCCAGCGGACGACTAGCGGAGTCCACCGGGGAGCTGTTTTTT
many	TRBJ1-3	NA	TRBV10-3	CAISGVDSGNTIYF	TGTGCCATCAGTGGGGTAGACTCTGGAAACACCATATATTTT
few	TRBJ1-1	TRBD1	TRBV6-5	CASRRQGWGTEAFF	TGTGCCAGCAGGAGACAGGGGTGGGGAACTGAAGCTTTCTTT
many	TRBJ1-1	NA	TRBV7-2	CASSLWTVNTEAFF	TGTGCCAGCAGCCTGTGGACGGTGAACACTGAAGCTTTCTTT
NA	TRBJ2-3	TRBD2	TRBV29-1	CSAGGDTQYF	TGCAGCGCCGGGGGGGATACGCAGTATTTT
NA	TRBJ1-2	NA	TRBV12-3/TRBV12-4	CAGSFGRVNYGYTF	TGTGCCGGCAGTTTTGGCAGGGTGAACTATGGCTACACCTTC
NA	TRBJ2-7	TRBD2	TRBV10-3	CAISFGTSGLYEQYF	TGTGCCATCAGTTTCGGGACTAGCGGGCTCTACGAGCAGTACTTC
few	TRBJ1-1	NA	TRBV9	CASRISGTFESEAFF	TGTGCCAGCAGAATTTCCGGGACATTCGAAAGTGAAGCTTTCTTT
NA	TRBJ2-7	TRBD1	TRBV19	CASSQTGGASGEQYF	TGTGCCAGTAGTCAGACAGGGGGCGCGTCAGGCGAGCAGTACTTC
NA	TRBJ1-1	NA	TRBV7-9	CASSPRDGVAHTEAFF	TGTGCCAGCAGCCCAAGGGATGGGGTTGCTCACACTGAAGCTTTCTTT
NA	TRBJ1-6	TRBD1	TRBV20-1	CSARTSGQGSSPLHF	TGCAGTGCTAGGACGTCGGGACAGGGCTCGTCACCCCTCCACTTT
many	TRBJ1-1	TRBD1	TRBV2	CASSAGTGWGEAFF	TGTGCCAGCAGTGCCGGGACAGGGTGGGGTGAAGCTTTCTTT
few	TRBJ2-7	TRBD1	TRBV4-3	CASSQGDRVYEQYF	TGCGCCAGCAGCCAGGGGGACAGGGTCTACGAGCAGTACTTC
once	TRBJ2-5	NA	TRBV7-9	CASSPQGGIFEETQYF	TGTGCCAGCAGCCCACAGGGGGGGATTTTCGAAGAGACCCAGTACTTC
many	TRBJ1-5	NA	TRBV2	CASSELVSGNQPQHF	TGTGCCAGCAGTGAACTAGTATCAGGCAATCAGCCCCAGCATTTT
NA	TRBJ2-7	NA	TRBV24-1	CATSDFGTGSEQYF	TGTGCCACCAGTGATTTCGGAACAGGCTCCGAGCAGTACTTC
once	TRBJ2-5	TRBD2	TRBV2	CASSQPTSGGPQETQYF	TGTGCCAGCAGCCAACCTACTAGCGGGGGGCCGCAAGAGACCCAGTACTTC
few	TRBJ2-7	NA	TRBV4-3	CASSLTGISEQYF	TGCGCCAGCAGCCTGACTGGGATCAGCGAGCAGTACTTC
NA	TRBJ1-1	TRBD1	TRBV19	CASSRTGRAEAFF	TGTGCCAGTAGCAGGACAGGGAGAGCTGAAGCTTTCTTT
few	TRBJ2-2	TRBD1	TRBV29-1	CSGLGTHRGTGELFF	TGCAGCGGTTTGGGCACGCACAGGGGCACCGGGGAGCTGTTTTTT
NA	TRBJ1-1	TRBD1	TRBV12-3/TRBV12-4	CASSFTGAQNTEAFF	TGTGCCAGCAGTTTCACAGGGGCCCAAAACACTGAAGCTTTCTTT
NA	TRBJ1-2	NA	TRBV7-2	CASSSERTTVYGHTF	TGTGCCAGCAGCTCGGAGAGAACCACGGTCTATGGCCACACCTTC
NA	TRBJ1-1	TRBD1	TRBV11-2	CASSRDRQQNTEAFF	TGTGCCAGCTCACGGGACAGACAACAGAACACTGAAGCTTTCTTT
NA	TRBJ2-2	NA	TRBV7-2	CASSLAPANTGELFF	TGTGCCAGCAGCTTAGCTCCTGCGAACACCGGGGAGCTGTTTTTT
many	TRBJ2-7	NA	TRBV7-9	CASSLGGGGEQYF	TGTGCCAGCAGCTTAGGAGGTGGGGGCGAGCAGTACTTC
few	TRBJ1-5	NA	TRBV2	CASSESPGAQHF	TGTGCCAGCAGTGAATCCCCTGGGGCCCAGCATTTT
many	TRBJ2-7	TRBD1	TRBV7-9	CASSLWDSSYEQYF	TGTGCCAGCAGCTTATGGGACAGCTCCTACGAGCAGTACTTC
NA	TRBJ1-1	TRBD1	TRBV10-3	CAISSQGDGTEAFF	TGTGCCATCAGCTCACAGGGGGATGGCACTGAAGCTTTCTTT
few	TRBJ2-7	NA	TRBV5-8	CASRVGPVSSYEQYF	TGTGCCAGCAGAGTAGGACCGGTTAGCTCCTACGAGCAGTACTTC
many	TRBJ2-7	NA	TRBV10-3	CASSYGSSYEQYF	TGTGCCAGCAGTTATGGGAGCTCCTACGAGCAGTACTTC
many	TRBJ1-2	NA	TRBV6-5	CASRPAGEIFYGYTF	TGTGCCAGCAGACCCGCGGGGGAGATTTTTTATGGCTACACCTTC
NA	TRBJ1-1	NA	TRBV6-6	CASSYKRGTEAFF	TGTGCCAGCAGTTACAAGCGGGGGACTGAAGCTTTCTTT
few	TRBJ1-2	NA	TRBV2	CASSPQSYGYTF	TGTGCCAGCTCGCCACAATCCTATGGCTACACCTTC